This T cell receptor beta chain was captured in a study of blood T cells in healthy people across ages. This clonotype was found a few times. Deletions cut 5 bases from V and 9 bases from J, with 26 bases between. This CDR3 is built from 17 residues. The germline gives CDR1 LGHNA, CDR2 YNFKEQ. With a J-beta primer mix and a sample-barcoded 5' primer, a second PCR ran 7 to 11 cycles. TCRdb re-analysed the 5' RACE reads in MiXCR, keeping a single row per CDR3 protein. The sample yields 500,000 to 600,000 distinct CDR3 sequences, 27% seen once. Sequencing was done on a sample of blood. The chain employs TRBV4-2 and TRBJ2-4; maybe TRBD1 (6 bases). The sequence came from a woman in her sixties or seventies in good health. CDR3 protein: CASSAPPHGQNMGIQYF. Written as DNA, the CDR3 is TGTGCCAGCAGCGCGCCTCCCCACGGACAGAATATGGGCATTCAGTACTTC.